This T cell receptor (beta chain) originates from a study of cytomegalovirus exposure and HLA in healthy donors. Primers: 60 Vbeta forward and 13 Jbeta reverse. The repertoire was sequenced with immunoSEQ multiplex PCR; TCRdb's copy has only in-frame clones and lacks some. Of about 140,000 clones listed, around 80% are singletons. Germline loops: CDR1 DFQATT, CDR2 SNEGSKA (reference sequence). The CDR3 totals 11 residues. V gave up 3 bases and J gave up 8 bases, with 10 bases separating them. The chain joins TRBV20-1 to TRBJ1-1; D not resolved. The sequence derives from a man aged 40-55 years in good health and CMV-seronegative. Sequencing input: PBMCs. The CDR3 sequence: CSARYGFEAFF. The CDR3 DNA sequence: TGCAGTGCTAGGTACGGGTTCGAAGCTTTCTTT.